The 4 T cell receptor beta chains below were found in one sample sequenced in a study of shared clonotypes between healthy human individuals. Clones were sequenced by immunoSEQ multiplex PCR, and TCRdb holds only the in-frame ones, with some missing. The sample lists more than 2 million clones; roughly 94% were seen once. Sequenced sample: naive CD4+ T cells sorted from blood. Documented subset: CD45RA+ positively selected. These receptors all come from a man between 18 and 35 years old in good health.

The chain recombines TRBV7-9 with TRBJ2-7; perhaps D is TRBD1 or TRBD2 (5 bases each). The V gene lost 5 bases and the J gene lost 6 bases, with 8 bases spanning the gap. This CDR3 region has 11 residues. Germline values: CDR1 SEHNR, CDR2 FQNEAQ (reference sequence). The CDR3 spells CASSAGGEQYF. For the CDR3, the DNA is TGTGCCAGCAGCGCTGGGGGCGAGCAGTACTTC.

This clone has only one observation. The CDR3 sequence is CASQTGLNQPQHF. CDR3 in DNA: TGTGCCAGCCAGACAGGGCTGAATCAGCCCCAGCATTTT. The chain uses TRBV6-6 and TRBJ1-5; TRBD1 matches 7 bases. The J segment lost 4 bases and the V segment lost 8 bases, leaving 5 bases of the junction unmatched. Germline V CDR1 and CDR2: MNHNY, SVGAGI (reference sequence). This CDR3 spans 13 amino acids.

The chain uses TRBV14 and TRBJ2-1, with D maybe TRBD2 (5 bases). This CDR3 contains 14 residues. Germline CDR1 and CDR2: SGHDN and FVKESK. Trimming removed 3 bases from V and 0 bases from J, with 6 bases in between. CDR3 nucleotides: TGTGCCAGCAGCCACGGGGTCTCCTACAATGAGCAGTTCTTC. This encodes CASSHGVSYNEQFF.

This sequence joins TRBV5-4 and TRBJ1-1; no definite D call. Germline-derived CDR1 and CDR2 are SGHNT and YYREEE (reference sequence). With 0 bases removed from V and 0 bases from J, the gap between germline ends came to 9 bases. This CDR3 is built from 15 residues. The CDR3 is CASSLVRAVNTEAFF. The CDR3 DNA reads TGTGCCAGCAGCTTGGTACGGGCAGTGAACACTGAAGCTTTCTTT.